The rows below give T cell receptor beta chains drawn from one sample of a study of OX40 agonist ivuxolimab in advanced cancers. Data came from immunoSEQ multiplex PCR; TCRdb stores just in-frame clones and leaves some out. The sample records some 60,000 clones, almost 95% being singletons. Sequencing was performed on CD4+ or CD8+ T cells sorted from blood, taken in a trial of the OX40 agonist ivuxolimab. The receptors derive from an adult with an advanced solid tumor such as melanoma, head and neck, liver or kidney cancer. CDR3s include the opening cysteine and the closing phenylalanine or tryptophan. The D gene is left open where the match is weak. Expanded clones are given a class, and other clones once, few, many or no size at all.

cdr3_nt cdr3_aa v_call clone_size j_call d_call
TGTGCCAGCAGACCAACAGGGGAGACTGAAGCTTTCTTT CASRPTGETEAFF TRBV5-8 - TRBJ1-1 TRBD1
TGCAGCGTTGAAGACGGACTAGCGGGAGTCGGCTCCTACGAGCAGTACTTC CSVEDGLAGVGSYEQYF TRBV29-1 - TRBJ2-7 TRBD2
TGCGCCAGCAGCTGGGCCGGGACAGGGGGCTCTAATGAAAAACTGTTTTTT CASSWAGTGGSNEKLFF TRBV5-1 - TRBJ1-4 TRBD1
TGTGCCAGCAGCGATAGCGGGAGTAAAACAGATACGCAGTATTTT CASSDSGSKTDTQYF TRBV7-2 once TRBJ2-3 TRBD2
TGTGCCAGCAGCACGGGACTAGCACCCACCGGGGAGCTGTTTTTT CASSTGLAPTGELFF TRBV5-4 - TRBJ2-2 TRBD2
TGTGCCAGCAGCTTGGCTTTGAAGGTCGCCACTGAAGCTTTCTTT CASSLALKVATEAFF TRBV5-4 - TRBJ1-1 -
TGTGCCAGCAGCCGGGACAGGGCCAATCAGCCCCAGCATTTT CASSRDRANQPQHF TRBV13 - TRBJ1-5 TRBD1
TGCGCCAGCAGCCAAGACCCCTATCAGGTCCCAAACACTGAAGCTTTCTTT CASSQDPYQVPNTEAFF TRBV4-1 - TRBJ1-1 -
TGTGCCAGCAGCCCCGGGGCTAGCGGATACTACGAGCAGTACTTC CASSPGASGYYEQYF TRBV6-6 - TRBJ2-7 TRBD2
TGTGCCAGCAGTGGGCTAGCGGGAGAGGATACGCAGTATTTT CASSGLAGEDTQYF TRBV27 - TRBJ2-3 TRBD2
TGTGCCAGCAGTGCGGGACAGGGGGACACTGAAGCTTTCTTT CASSAGQGDTEAFF TRBV6-6 - TRBJ1-1 TRBD1
TGCGCCAGCAGCCCACCTGGTACTGACTCTGGGGCCAACGTCCTGACTTTC CASSPPGTDSGANVLTF TRBV4-3 - TRBJ2-6 -
TGTGCCAGCAGTTTACCAGACGAGCAGTACTTC CASSLPDEQYF TRBV28 - TRBJ2-7 -
TGTGCCAGCAGCGTAGGAGGGGGGCAGGGCTCCTACAATGAGCAGTTCTTC CASSVGGGQGSYNEQFF TRBV9 once TRBJ2-1 -
TGTGCCATCAGTGGGCCCCACGGGCAGATAACAATAAATTCTGGAAACACCATATATTTT CAISGPHGQITINSGNTIYF TRBV10-3 - TRBJ1-3 -
TGTGCCAGTCAAATAGGTGGGACATATTCCTACGAGCAGTACTTC CASQIGGTYSYEQYF TRBV28 - TRBJ2-7 -
TGTGCCAGCAGCTGGGGCCGAGCTAACTATGGCTACACCTTC CASSWGRANYGYTF TRBV6-5 few TRBJ1-2 -
TGTGCCAGCAGTCACCCCCCGGGCGGGGTAGGTGGCTACACCTTC CASSHPPGGVGGYTF TRBV28 - TRBJ1-2 -
TGCAGCGTTGAAGATGGACGGCCTAGCGGTAACACAGATACGCAGTATTTT CSVEDGRPSGNTDTQYF TRBV29-1 - TRBJ2-3 TRBD2
TGTGCCAGCAGCGCCAGGGGTGACACTGAAGCTTTCTTT CASSARGDTEAFF TRBV9 - TRBJ1-1 -
TGTGCCAGCAGCGTAGCTCTGGGACTCTACAATGAGCAGTTCTTC CASSVALGLYNEQFF TRBV9 - TRBJ2-1 -
TGTGCCAGCAGCTCCTTGACTAGCGGGAGGGTCAACGGTGAGCAGTTCTTC CASSSLTSGRVNGEQFF TRBV11-3 - TRBJ2-1 TRBD2
TGTGCCAGCAGTCCTGACAGGGGGAACACTGAAGCTTTCTTT CASSPDRGNTEAFF TRBV7-4 - TRBJ1-1 TRBD1
TGTGCCATCAGTGGATCGGGGGCAGGGCCGAACACCGGGGAGCTGTTTTTT CAISGSGAGPNTGELFF TRBV10-3 - TRBJ2-2 -
TGCGCCAGCAGCCAATTGACAGGCCCTAACTATGGCTACACCTTC CASSQLTGPNYGYTF TRBV4-1 - TRBJ1-2 -
TGTGCCAGCAGTGAAGGCCGGGGAGGGTACGAGCAGTACTTC CASSEGRGGYEQYF TRBV25-1 - TRBJ2-7 TRBD2
TGTGCCAGCAGCCGCGGGAAATTGGGAAACACTGAAGCTTTCTTT CASSRGKLGNTEAFF TRBV7-2 few TRBJ1-1 -
TGCGCCAGCAGCTTGGAAGTGGGAGGGTTACTGAACACTGAAGCTTTCTTT CASSLEVGGLLNTEAFF TRBV5-1 once TRBJ1-1 -
TGTGCCAGTAGTATAGAGGAAGGCTCCTACAATGAGCAGTTCTTC CASSIEEGSYNEQFF TRBV19 - TRBJ2-1 -
TGCGCCAGCAGCCCGGGGACAGGGCACACCGGGGAGCTGTTTTTT CASSPGTGHTGELFF TRBV4-3 - TRBJ2-2 TRBD1
TGTGCCAGCAGCTTAGAAGTAACGGATAACGGCTACACCTTC CASSLEVTDNGYTF TRBV7-6 - TRBJ1-2 -
TGTGCCAGCAGCCCTGGGACTAGCGGGGGTAGCTCCTACAATGAGCAGTTCTTC CASSPGTSGGSSYNEQFF TRBV7-9 - TRBJ2-1 TRBD2
TGTGCCAGCAGACTAGCGGGAGGGCCTTTTTACGAGCAGTACTTC CASRLAGGPFYEQYF TRBV27 - TRBJ2-7 TRBD2
TGTGCCAGCAGCACGACAGGGGATGCTTCTGGAAACACCATATATTTT CASSTTGDASGNTIYF TRBV11-2 - TRBJ1-3 TRBD1
TGTGCTAGTGGTTTGGTACTCCTGAACGGTCGCGACCCAGGCACAGATACGCAGTATTTT CASGLVLLNGRDPGTDTQYF TRBV12-5 - TRBJ2-3 -
TGTGCCAGCAGCTTGGGGACAGTCTCTGGAAACACCATATATTTT CASSLGTVSGNTIYF TRBV11-3 - TRBJ1-3 TRBD1
TGTGCCAGCAGCTTAGCGGCGGGATTCACAGATACGCAGTATTTT CASSLAAGFTDTQYF TRBV7-8 once TRBJ2-3 -
TGTGCCAGCGCCCCTCGGGAGGGTGCCCACGAGCAGTACTTC CASAPREGAHEQYF TRBV5-4 once TRBJ2-7 TRBD2
TGTGCCAGCAGTTTCCCCGGGACAGCAACCTACGAGCAGTACTTC CASSFPGTATYEQYF TRBV28 few TRBJ2-7 TRBD1
TGTGCCAGCAGGCCCGCGGGGAGTTTAACACCTGAAGCTTTCTTT CASRPAGSLTPEAFF TRBV28 - TRBJ1-1 -
TGTGCCAGCAGCTTTGAACAGGGCACCTACGAGCAGTACTTC CASSFEQGTYEQYF TRBV11-1 - TRBJ2-7 -
TGTGCCAGCAGCACAGGACAGGGGGGCGTCAACGAGCAGTACTTC CASSTGQGGVNEQYF TRBV5-6 - TRBJ2-7 TRBD1
TGTGCCAGCAGCTTAGCGGGAGTGAGCACAGATACGCAGTATTTT CASSLAGVSTDTQYF TRBV5-6 - TRBJ2-3 TRBD2
TGCGCCAGCAGCCAAGAATTTGTCGGGGTTGGCTACACCTTC CASSQEFVGVGYTF TRBV4-1 - TRBJ1-2 -
TGTGCCAGCAGTTACTCGAATCTTGAGACCCAGTACTTC CASSYSNLETQYF TRBV6-5 - TRBJ2-5 -
TGTGCCAGCCCCGTTACAGGGGGCATTGGGGAGACCCAGTACTTC CASPVTGGIGETQYF TRBV6-1 - TRBJ2-5 TRBD1
TGTGCCAGTAGTCAAAGACTAGCGGGAGGGCCAGTAGTCCTAAACTACGAGCAGTACTTC CASSQRLAGGPVVLNYEQYF TRBV19 - TRBJ2-7 TRBD2
TGTGCCAGCAGCTTGGGGGTCACAGATACGCAGTATTTT CASSLGVTDTQYF TRBV7-3 - TRBJ2-3 -
TGTGCCAGCAGCCACCTAGCGGGAGGGCCACGGAATGAGCAGTTCTTC CASSHLAGGPRNEQFF TRBV11-3 - TRBJ2-1 TRBD2